The 19 T cell receptor beta chains listed next were all sequenced from one sample in a study of T cell changes during pregnancy in multiple sclerosis. TCRdb's table, derived via immunoSEQ multiplex PCR, lists solely in-frame clones and lacks some. The sample lists nearly 80,000 clones, roughly 92% seen once, with around 0.21% in the top ten. Sequenced material: CD4+ T cells from peripheral blood mononuclear cells, taken before pregnancy. The receptors stem from a female donor with multiple sclerosis, enrolled in a pregnancy study.

The rearrangement uses TRBV18 and TRBJ1-6; D is unclear. This CDR3 comprises 16 residues. Germline CDR1 is KGHSH and CDR2 is LQKENI. Trimming took off 3 bases at V and 8 bases at J, with 17 bases between the two ends. The CDR3 reads CASSPLGLGGDSPLHF. The DNA of the CDR3 is TGTGCCAGCTCACCCCTCGGCCTCGGCGGGGATTCACCCCTCCACTTT.

The chain couples TRBV29-1 to TRBJ2-7; TRBD2 aligns across 8 bases. CDR1 is SQVTM, CDR2 ANQGSEA, per germline. The V gene end was trimmed by 7 bases and the J gene end by 3 bases; junction bases not matched to a gene: 2. This CDR3 comprises 11 residues. This CDR3 is CSGLAGYEQYF. The CDR3 coding sequence is TGCAGCGGTCTAGCGGGCTACGAGCAGTACTTC.

A single count supports this clone. V is TRBV5-4 and J is TRBJ2-3, with 10 bases aligning to TRBD1. The junction had 3 bases not matched to a gene; V was cut back by 0 bases and J by 5 bases. CDR3 length equals 15 residues. Per the germline V gene, CDR1 is SGHNT and CDR2 is YYREEE (reference sequence). The DNA of the CDR3 is TGTGCCAGCAGCTTGGGAGACAGGGGGCAAGATACGCAGTATTTT. This encodes CASSLGDRGQDTQYF.

V is TRBV9 and J is TRBJ1-5; 8 bases align to TRBD1. CDR3 size: 14 residues. Trimming took 2 bases from V and 4 from J; bases not matched to a gene: 2. Germline loops: CDR1 SGDLS, CDR2 YYNGEE. CDR3 DNA: TGTGCCAGCAGCGTGGGACAGGTAAATCAGCCCCAGCATTTT. Translating gives CASSVGQVNQPQHF.

This sequence joins TRBV18 and TRBJ1-3; 8 bases fit TRBD1. The germline gives CDR1 KGHSH, CDR2 LQKENI. The CDR3 runs 15 residues. V lost 8 bases to trimming and J lost 1 base; unmatched junction nucleotides: 7. CDR3 sequence reads: CASTRGPSSGNTIYF. In DNA, the CDR3 is TGTGCCAGCACCAGGGGGCCGTCTTCTGGAAACACCATATATTTT.

This chain uses TRBV7-9 with TRBJ2-7; 9 nucleotides match TRBD1. Germline-derived CDR1 and CDR2 are SEHNR and FQNEAQ (reference sequence). The J segment lost 2 bases and the V segment lost 3 bases, leaving 11 bases of the junction unmatched. There are 17 residues in the CDR3. For the CDR3, the DNA is TGTGCCAGCAGCTTTCACAGGGGGCCCGGGACCCCCTACGAGCAGTACTTC. Protein product: CASSFHRGPGTPYEQYF.

The chain recombines TRBV18 with TRBJ2-1, with D possibly TRBD2 on 5 matching bases. From germline, CDR1 is KGHSH and CDR2 LQKENI. This CDR3 spans 15 amino acids. Trimming took off 1 base at V and 5 bases at J, with 12 bases between the two ends. CDR3 sequence: CASSPRGGRDNEQFF. In nucleotides, the CDR3 is TGTGCCAGCTCACCACGAGGAGGAAGGGACAATGAGCAGTTCTTC.

The V call is TRBV5-1, the J call TRBJ2-3; D remains unclear. The V and J ends lost 1 base and 4 bases respectively, with 10 bases between them. This CDR3 region has 14 residues. CDR1 is SGHRS, CDR2 YFSETQ, per germline. CDR3 coding DNA: TGCGCCAGCAGCTTGCATTCTCAGGCAGATACGCAGTATTTT. This codes for CASSLHSQADTQYF.

V usage is TRBV6-5 and J usage is TRBJ1-1; the D is unclear. V shed 0 bases and J shed 6 bases, with 14 bases lying between them. Germline V gives CDR1 MNHEY, CDR2 SVGAGI. The CDR3 runs 15 residues. The chain's CDR3 is CASSYSVLIGSEAFF. In DNA, the CDR3 is TGTGCCAGCAGTTACTCAGTACTGATCGGGTCTGAAGCTTTCTTT.

The chain carries TRBV5-4 and TRBJ2-5; no clear D. CDR3 length equals 15 residues. Germline-derived CDR1 and CDR2 are SGHNT and YYREEE (reference sequence). V dropped 0 bases and J dropped 2 bases, with 11 bases sitting between them. The CDR3 DNA follows: TGTGCCAGCAGCTTGGCTTCGCGGTTACAAGAGACCCAGTACTTC. Translated: CASSLASRLQETQYF. The whole variable domain, remainder taken from reference TRBV5-4 and TRBJ2-5, is ETGVTQSPTHLIKTRGQQVTLRCSSQSGHNTVSWYQQALGQGPQFIFQYYREEENGRGNFPPRFSGLQFPNYSSELNVNALELDDSALYLCASSLASRLQETQYFGPGTRLLVL.

V gene TRBV10-1 combines with J gene TRBJ2-3, with D unclear. Germline-derived CDR1 and CDR2 are WNHNN and SYGVQD (reference sequence). V dropped 3 bases and J dropped 5 bases, with 6 bases sitting between them. There are 12 residues in the CDR3. The CDR3 protein is CASSDGLDTQYF. The CDR3 nucleotides are TGCGCCAGCAGTGACGGGTTAGATACGCAGTATTTT.

V usage is TRBV18 and J usage is TRBJ2-1; 9 bases align to TRBD2. The CDR3 length is 18 residues. J lost 6 bases, V lost 2 bases, and 14 bases had no gene match. The germline V gene encodes CDR1 KGHSH and CDR2 LQKENI. As DNA, the CDR3 is TGTGCCAGCTCACCATCGCGATCGCGGGGGGGACTGGGCAATGAGCAGTTCTTC. This encodes CASSPSRSRGGLGNEQFF.

The chain links TRBV2 to TRBJ2-7; the match to TRBD1 covers 8 bases. The trim removed 7 bases at V and 5 bases at J, leaving 13 bases unmatched. The CDR3 has 15 residues. Germline values: CDR1 SNHLY, CDR2 FYNNEI. The CDR3 region is CASTLTTGGGDEQYF. For the CDR3, the DNA is TGTGCCAGCACCCTAACCACAGGGGGAGGAGACGAGCAGTACTTC.

This rearrangement joins TRBV10-3 to TRBJ2-3; TRBD2 matches 10 bases. Germline V gene data show CDR1 as ENHRY and CDR2 as SYGVKD. The J segment lost 5 bases and the V segment lost 8 bases, leaving 10 bases of the junction unmatched. CDR3 length equals 15 residues. The CDR3 region is CAIGGLAGVQDTQYF. DNA of the CDR3: TGTGCCATCGGTGGGCTAGCGGGAGTGCAAGATACGCAGTATTTT.

The chain links TRBV5-4 to TRBJ2-2; 12 bases fit TRBD2. Germline lookup yields CDR1 SGHNT and CDR2 YYREEE (reference sequence). The CDR3 runs to 16 residues. Trimming removed 3 bases from V and 6 bases from J; junction bases left unmatched: 6. The CDR3 protein is CASSSSGRADAGELFF. The CDR3 DNA reads as TGTGCCAGCAGCTCTAGCGGGAGGGCAGACGCCGGGGAGCTGTTTTTT.

This chain links TRBV6-6 with TRBJ1-5, with 8 bases that match TRBD1. Germline V lookup: CDR1 MNHNY, CDR2 SVGAGI (reference sequence). Trimming cost V 6 bases and J 4 bases; bases outside gene matches: 8. The CDR3 length is 15 residues. CDR3 nucleotide sequence: TGTGCCAGCAGACACTCGGACAGGGCTAATCAGCCCCAGCATTTT. Translation: CASRHSDRANQPQHF.

The chain links TRBV27 to TRBJ1-4; D is undetermined. The CDR3 sequence is 15 residues long. The V end was cut by 4 bases, the J end by 8 bases, with 17 bases between. CDR1 and CDR2 from the germline V gene are MNHEY and SMNVEV (reference sequence). CDR3 sequence: CASSSWSGSGEKLFF. The CDR3 DNA follows: TGTGCCAGCAGTTCTTGGTCGGGGAGCGGCGAAAAACTGTTTTTT.

The CDR3 reads CASSLEGTPTNEKLFF. Here the CDR3 DNA reads TGCGCCAGCAGCTTGGAAGGGACACCGACTAATGAAAAACTGTTTTTT. The chain links TRBV5-1 to TRBJ1-4, with a possible D match to TRBD1 (6 bases). Germline values: CDR1 SGHRS, CDR2 YFSETQ. The CDR3 is made up of 16 amino acids. Trimming removed 0 bases from V and 2 bases from J, with 11 bases in between.

V is TRBV19 and J is TRBJ2-5, with 12 nucleotides matching TRBD2. The CDR3 is 18 residues long. The germline V gene encodes CDR1 LNHDA and CDR2 SQIVND (reference sequence). Trimming at V came to 4 bases and at J to 2 bases, leaving 11 bases not matched to a gene. CDR3 in DNA: TGTGCCAGTAGTAAGACTAGCGGGAGTGGTCCCCAACAAGAGACCCAGTACTTC. Its protein is CASSKTSGSGPQQETQYF.